The source of this T cell receptor (beta chain) is a study of T-cell memory formation after mild COVID-19. TCRdb reprocessed the 5' RACE reads via MiXCR and lists one record per CDR3 protein. The data show 250,000 to 350,000 distinct CDR3 sequences, about a sixth seen once. The V gene lost 3 bases and the J gene lost 1 base, with 9 bases spanning the gap. The CDR3 totals 14 residues. Germline assignment: CDR1 SEHNR and CDR2 FQNEAQ (reference sequence). The chain carries TRBV7-9 and TRBJ1-2; D is perhaps TRBD1 (6 bases). This sequence was found in a young man who had mild COVID-19 (a few samples of this study predate the infection). Cell type and time point are not known. The specimen was PBMCs or a T cell subset sorted from them (not recorded which). CDR3 in amino acids: CASSFGGGNYGYTF. CDR3 DNA sequence: TGTGCCAGCAGCTTCGGGGGCGGTAACTATGGCTACACCTTC.